One and the same sample provided the 19 T cell receptor beta chains below, sequenced in a study of T-cell reconstitution after alpha-beta-depleted transplantation in children. The library targeted TCRbeta and was prepared with unique molecular identifiers. Using its own MiXCR run on the PCR reads, TCRdb lists one record per CDR3 protein. The sample comprises tens of thousands of distinct CDR3 sequences, 9.2% of which are singletons, and 27% rests with the top ten. Sequenced here: PBMCs, mostly from graft donor cells, sampled 60 days after TCRalphabeta/CD19-depleted stem cell transplant. The receptors come from a male patient aged 2 to 9 who had a stem cell transplant for chronic granulomatous disease, so the T cells may come from the graft donor.

This clonotype was observed at least ten times. CDR3: CASSAGTGVDEQFF. Here the CDR3 DNA reads TGCGCCAGCAGCGCCGGGACAGGGGTGGATGAGCAGTTCTTC. V gene TRBV5-1 combines with J gene TRBJ2-1; TRBD1 agrees at 10 bases. Germline CDR1 reads SGHRS; CDR2 reads YFSETQ. The CDR3 contains 14 residues. Trimming took 4 bases from V and 8 from J; bases not matched to a gene: 6.

This clonotype was seen many times. The chain uses TRBV28 and TRBJ2-3; D gene uncertain. The germline CDR1 and CDR2 sequences are MDHEN and SYDVKM. V lost 6 bases and J lost 4, with 11 bases in between. The CDR3 has 13 residues. This CDR3 is CASSRLSADTQYF. Written as DNA, the CDR3 is TGTGCCAGCAGCCGCCTTTCGGCAGATACGCAGTATTTT. Using reference TRBV28 and TRBJ2-3 for the parts outside the CDR3, the full variable domain is DVKVTQSSRYLVKRTGEKVFLECVQDMDHENMFWYRQDPGLGLRLIYFSYDVKMKEKGDIPEGYSVSREKKERFSLILESASTNQTSMYLCASSRLSADTQYFGPGTRLTVL.

This clonotype was recorded many times. The chain couples TRBV18 to TRBJ2-3; 11 bases match TRBD2. J was trimmed by 2 bases and V by 0 bases; bases with no gene match: 1. Germline V gene lookup returns CDR1 KGHSH and CDR2 LQKENI. This CDR3 is 16 amino acids long. CDR3: CASSPPSGRATDTQYF. The CDR3, as DNA: TGTGCCAGCTCACCACCTAGCGGGAGGGCCACAGATACGCAGTATTTT. Complete variable domain (other parts from reference TRBV18 and TRBJ2-3): NAGVMQNPRHLVRRRGQEARLRCSPMKGHSHVYWYRQLPEEGLKFMVYLQKENIIDESGMPKERFSAEFPKEGPSILRIQQVVRGDSAAYFCASSPPSGRATDTQYFGPGTRLTVL.

The table lists this clonotype with many counts. The chain recombines TRBV6-4 with TRBJ2-2; D call uncertain. Trimming pared 6 bases from V and 0 bases from J, leaving 5 bases between. The CDR3 loop spans 13 amino acids. CDR1 MRHNA and CDR2 SNTAGT come from the germline V gene. CDR3 amino acids: CASSAANTGELFF. DNA for the CDR3: TGTGCCAGCAGCGCGGCGAACACCGGGGAGCTGTTTTTT.

V gene TRBV6-5 combines with J gene TRBJ2-1, with 11 bases aligning to TRBD2. Trimming at V came to 0 bases and at J to 8 bases, leaving 3 bases not matched to a gene. The CDR3 runs 15 residues. Germline-derived CDR1 and CDR2 are MNHEY and SVGAGI. CDR3 protein: CASSYSLAGGYEQFF. The CDR3 nucleotides are TGTGCCAGCAGTTACTCTCTAGCGGGAGGATATGAGCAGTTCTTC.

This clonotype was observed at least ten times. The chain combines TRBV10-3 with TRBJ2-1, with 8 positions matching TRBD2. CDR3 length: 14 residues. Trimming cost V 7 bases and J 0 bases; bases outside gene matches: 2. Per the germline V gene, CDR1 is ENHRY and CDR2 is SYGVKD. The CDR3 DNA reads as TGTGCCATCAAAAGCGGGAGCTCCTACAATGAGCAGTTCTTC. Translation: CAIKSGSSYNEQFF.

The V and J genes are TRBV28 and TRBJ2-7; TRBD1 matches at 7 bases. This CDR3 comprises 14 residues. Germline loops: CDR1 MDHEN, CDR2 SYDVKM. J lost 2 bases, V lost 5 bases, and 6 bases had no gene match. CDR3 region: CASSKPQGAYEQYF. CDR3 DNA: TGTGCCAGCAGTAAGCCCCAGGGGGCCTACGAGCAGTACTTC.

This clonotype was counted ten times or more. The chain employs TRBV20-1 and TRBJ1-5; maybe TRBD1 (5 bases). The CDR3 loop spans 12 amino acids. V was shortened by 6 bases and J by 6 bases, with 12 bases between the two germline ends. Germline CDR1 reads DFQATT; CDR2 reads SNEGSKA (reference sequence). CDR3 DNA: TGCAGTGCAACGGGGGGGGGTCAGCCCCAGCATTTT. Its protein product is CSATGGGQPQHF.

This clonotype has a count of ten or more. J is TRBJ2-3 and V is TRBV10-1; D might be TRBD1 or TRBD2, each matching 5 bases. The V gene's germline CDR1 is WNHNN and CDR2 SYGVQD (reference sequence). The CDR3 spans 14 residues. V dropped 2 bases and J dropped 2 bases, with 8 bases sitting between them. CDR3 sequence (DNA): TGCGCCAGCAGTGAGATGGGGACCACAGATACGCAGTATTTT. It yields the protein CASSEMGTTDTQYF.

This clonotype showed up many times. This chain joins TRBV3-1 and TRBJ2-7, with D maybe TRBD2 (5 bases). The germline V gene encodes CDR1 LGHDT and CDR2 YNNKEL (reference sequence). Trimming removed 4 bases at V and 0 bases at J, with 13 bases between. The CDR3 spans 15 residues. The CDR3 spells CASSPVEGPSYEQYF. CDR3 coding DNA: TGTGCCAGCAGCCCTGTAGAGGGCCCCTCCTACGAGCAGTACTTC.

This clonotype was seen ten or more times. The rearrangement joins TRBV21-1 to TRBJ2-7; the table's D call of TRBD1 was not tested on the DNA. TRBV21-1 is annotated as a pseudogene. The CDR3 extends over 13 amino acids. CDR3 DNA: TGTGCCAGGGGACAGAAAAGCTCCTACGAGCAGTACTTC. Its translation: CARGQKSSYEQYF.

This clonotype was observed at least ten times. The chain uses TRBV20-1 and TRBJ2-3; 11 bases are shared with TRBD2. V dropped 1 base and J dropped 5; count of bases not matched to a gene: 11. Germline V gene sequence: CDR1 DFQATT, CDR2 SNEGSKA (reference sequence). The CDR3 covers 17 residues. Here the CDR3 DNA reads TGCAGTGCTAGAGGCCGACTAGCGGGGAACAATGGAGATACGCAGTATTTT. Translation: CSARGRLAGNNGDTQYF.

This clonotype was picked up a small number of times. V usage is TRBV28 and J usage is TRBJ2-6, with D unresolved. With 8 bases removed from V and 0 bases from J, the gap between germline ends came to 14 bases. The germline V gene has CDR1 MDHEN and CDR2 SYDVKM. This CDR3 region has 16 residues. The CDR3 protein is CASFSATFSGANVLTF. CDR3 nucleotides: TGTGCCAGCTTTTCTGCCACCTTCTCTGGGGCCAACGTCCTGACTTTC.

As for this clonotype: This may arise from a read error, as a much more abundant clone is one base away. This sequence joins TRBV14 and TRBJ2-1; 7 bases are shared with TRBD2. CDR1 is SGHDN and CDR2 is FVKESK in the germline V gene. The CDR3 spans 13 residues. With V trimmed by 6 bases and J by 8 bases, 7 bases remained unmatched. The CDR3 DNA sequence: TGTGCCAGCAGGGCCCGACTAGCCTATGAGCAGTTCTTC. Protein: CASRARLAYEQFF.

This clonotype was seen at least ten times. This rearrangement joins TRBV6-5 to TRBJ2-1, with D perhaps TRBD1 (6 bases). With 8 bases removed from V and 4 bases from J, the gap between germline ends came to 21 bases. CDR3 length equals 16 residues. Germline lookup yields CDR1 MNHEY and CDR2 SVGAGI. This chain's CDR3 is CASDIGPRTVYNEQFF. CDR3 DNA: TGTGCCAGCGATATCGGTCCACGGACAGTTTACAATGAGCAGTTCTTC.

This clonotype occurred many times. This CDR3 is CASSYSEETYEQYF. The CDR3 nucleotides read TGTGCCAGCAGTTACTCGGAGGAAACCTACGAGCAGTACTTC. The V call is TRBV6-2 or TRBV6-3, the J call TRBJ2-7, with D possibly being TRBD2 (5 bases). V lost 0 bases and J lost 2, with 8 bases in between. The CDR3 totals 14 residues. Germline-derived CDR1 and CDR2 are MNHEY and SVGEGT.

This clonotype was recorded at least ten times. This sequence joins TRBV27 and TRBJ2-1; TRBD2 matches at 12 bases. Trimming took 2 bases from V and 10 from J; bases not matched to a gene: 9. The CDR3 runs to 16 residues. Germline values: CDR1 MNHEY, CDR2 SMNVEV (reference sequence). CDR3 in amino acids: CASSLGLAGGPVEQFF. The CDR3 nucleotides read TGTGCCAGCAGTTTAGGCCTAGCGGGAGGGCCGGTGGAGCAGTTCTTC.

The genes are TRBV18 and TRBJ2-1, with D tentatively TRBD1 (5 bases). The CDR3 is 14 residues long. The V and J ends lost 3 bases and 3 bases respectively, with 9 bases between them. CDR1 is KGHSH and CDR2 is LQKENI in the germline V gene. CDR3 residues: CASSPQGGYNEQFF. CDR3 nucleotide sequence: TGTGCCAGCTCACCCCAGGGCGGCTACAATGAGCAGTTCTTC.

This clonotype was picked up many times. V and J are TRBV20-1 and TRBJ2-7; 9 nucleotides agree with TRBD2. V shed 2 bases and J 0 bases; nucleotides not matched to a gene: 8. Germline CDR1 reads DFQATT; CDR2 reads SNEGSKA (reference sequence). CDR3 length equals 16 residues. The CDR3: CSARRSGSHSSYEQYF. The DNA for the CDR3 is TGCAGTGCTAGACGTAGCGGGAGCCATTCCTCCTACGAGCAGTACTTC.